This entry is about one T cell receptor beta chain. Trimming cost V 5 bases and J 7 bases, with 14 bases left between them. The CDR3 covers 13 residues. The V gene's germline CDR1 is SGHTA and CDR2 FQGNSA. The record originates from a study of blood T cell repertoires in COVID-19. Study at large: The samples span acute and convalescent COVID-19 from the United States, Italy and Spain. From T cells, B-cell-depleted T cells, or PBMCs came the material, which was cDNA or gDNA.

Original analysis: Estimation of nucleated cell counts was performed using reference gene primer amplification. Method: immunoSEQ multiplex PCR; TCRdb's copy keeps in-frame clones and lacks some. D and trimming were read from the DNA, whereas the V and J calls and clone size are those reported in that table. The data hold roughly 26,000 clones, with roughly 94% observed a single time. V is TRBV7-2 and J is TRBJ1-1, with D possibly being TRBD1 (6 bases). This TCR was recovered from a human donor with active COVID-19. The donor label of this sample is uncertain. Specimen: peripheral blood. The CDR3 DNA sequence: TGTGCCAGCAGCCGCGACAGGACGCATGAAGCTTTCTTT. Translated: CASSRDRTHEAFF. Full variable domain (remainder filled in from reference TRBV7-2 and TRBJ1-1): GAGVSQSPSNKVTEKGKDVELRCDPISGHTALYWYRQSLGQGLEFLIYFQGNSAPDKSGLPSDRFSAERTGGSVSTLTIQRTQQEDSAVYLCASSRDRTHEAFFGQGTRLTVV.